This T cell receptor beta chain was documented in a study of vaccination effects on CD4 cells after COVID-19. Repertoires were generated with immunoSEQ multiplex PCR, while TCRdb's copy carries only in-frame clones and drops some. The sample shows 78,000 or so clones, over 70% of them seen only once. Of note for this clone: Its antigen is currently unknown.

CDR1 is MDHEN and CDR2 is SYDVKM in the germline V gene. The CDR3 spans 20 residues. After removal of 6 bases from V and 3 bases from J, the junction contained 15 bases not matched to a gene. Before sequencing, viral peptide pools were used by the ViraFEST assay to expand antigen-specific CD4+ T cells. Upon completion of 10 to 11 days in culture, CD4+ T cells were isolated. No vaccinee had earlier SARS-CoV-2 infection, and nucleocapsid antibodies were negative. Cultivation was performed at some 1.9 million PBMC per well with roughly 10 IU/ml IL-2 and around 10 ug/ml peptides added. The sequencing used CD4+ T cells from PBMCs cultured with SARS-CoV-2 spike peptides, collected before COVID-19 vaccination. V gene TRBV28 combines with J gene TRBJ2-3; 16 bases map to TRBD2. The TCR sequence derives from a human donor who received a COVID-19 vaccine. The CDR3 bases are TGTGCCAGCAGCTTACAACTCGGGACTAGCGGGGGGGGCCTAACAGATACGCAGTATTTT. Translated: CASSLQLGTSGGGLTDTQYF.